This is a list of T cell receptor beta chains from one sample in a study of blood T cells in healthy people across ages. TCRdb called the 5' RACE reads again in MiXCR, with one record for every CDR3 protein. Here the sample spans about 760,000 distinct CDR3 sequences, approximately 60% being singletons. Sequenced input: blood. Receptors originate from a man aged 40-50 years in good health. CDR3s leave out the opening cysteine and the closing phenylalanine or tryptophan. Each record gives: CDR3 protein, clone size, V gene, J gene. Clone size is stated in some rows and not others, as once, few, many or a class when expanded.

ASSLTVVATDTQY	.	TRBV5-6	TRBJ2-3
AIQNRGYEQY	few	TRBV10-3	TRBJ2-7
ASSLGQANEKLF	.	TRBV6-5	TRBJ1-4
ATSRVGSQETQY	.	TRBV15	TRBJ2-5
ASSFRGLSNQPQH	.	TRBV6-2/TRBV6-3	TRBJ1-5
ASTRSPRGYGYT	.	TRBV12-3/TRBV12-4	TRBJ1-2
ASSLAASYNSPLH	many	TRBV7-2	TRBJ1-6
ASRDQTGGSTDTQY	.	TRBV21-1	TRBJ2-3
SFSEPEYGYT	.	TRBV29-1	TRBJ1-2
ASSSSRSNEKLF	once	TRBV6-1	TRBJ1-4
ATHPGYNEQY	.	TRBV10-3	.
ASSDSIAEQY	.	TRBV2	TRBJ2-7
SARENYNEQF	.	TRBV20-1	TRBJ2-1
ASSPLPGDEGSNQPQH	.	TRBV4-2	TRBJ1-5
ASSTGTNSYEQY	few	TRBV13	TRBJ2-7
AISDGEGQY	.	TRBV10-3	TRBJ2-4
ASSLARASGKEETQY	.	TRBV12-3/TRBV12-4	TRBJ2-5
SAPEPGQGNQPQH	.	TRBV20-1	TRBJ1-5
ASSVTENIQY	few	TRBV2	TRBJ2-4
SRRGGVGETQY	few	TRBV29-1	TRBJ2-5
ASSLAREFGYGYT	.	TRBV7-8	TRBJ1-2
ASSLQAGPNYGYT	.	TRBV7-3	TRBJ1-2
ASTPTGDNQPQH	.	TRBV5-8	TRBJ1-5
ATSFFRSGVKNSPLH	.	TRBV15	TRBJ1-6
ASQSGSETQY	.	TRBV28	TRBJ2-5
ASSFTAGGGNEQF	few	TRBV7-2	TRBJ2-1
ASSQGEIYGYT	.	TRBV4-2	TRBJ1-2